This is a list of T cell receptor beta chains from one sample in a study of lymphopenia after photon versus proton radiotherapy. Profiled with immunoSEQ multiplex PCR; TCRdb holds only in-frame clones, not every one. The table lists about 18,000 clones, 75% to 90% of them singletons, with approximately 9.1% in the top ten. Sequencing was performed on peripheral blood, taken from a patient treated with proton-based radiotherapy. The receptors were gathered from a man between 70 and 80 years old with pancreatic cancer. The CDR3 runs from the conserved cysteine through the conserved F or W. D genes are given only for firm matches. Rows may omit the clone size; those that give it use once, few, many or a size class.

clone size: .; D gene: TRBD1; V gene: TRBV6-5; J gene: TRBJ2-7; CDR3 DNA: TGTGCCACCAGGGACAGGGGGCCCTACGAGCAGTACTTC; CDR3 protein: CATRDRGPYEQYF
clone size: .; D gene: TRBD2; V gene: TRBV6-6; J gene: TRBJ2-7; CDR3 DNA: TGTGCCAGCAGTTACTCGAATCCACTAGCGGGGAACGAGCAGTACTTC; CDR3 protein: CASSYSNPLAGNEQYF
clone size: .; D gene: .; V gene: TRBV2; J gene: TRBJ1-3; CDR3 DNA: TGTGCCAGCAGTGAAGAAAGAAGCTCCTCTGGAAACACCATATATTTT; CDR3 protein: CASSEERSSSGNTIYF
clone size: .; D gene: .; V gene: TRBV18; J gene: TRBJ1-1; CDR3 DNA: TGTGCCAGCTCATTGAACGGGGCAAGAGAGAACACTGAAGCTTTCTTT; CDR3 protein: CASSLNGARENTEAFF
clone size: .; D gene: .; V gene: TRBV30; J gene: TRBJ1-3; CDR3 DNA: TGTGCCTGGAGTGGAGTGGGAGCTGGAAACACCATATATTTT; CDR3 protein: CAWSGVGAGNTIYF
clone size: .; D gene: .; V gene: TRBV7-2; J gene: TRBJ1-1; CDR3 DNA: TGTGCCAGCACCCAGGGGTGGCGGTCGGGCACTGAAGCTTTCTTT; CDR3 protein: CASTQGWRSGTEAFF
clone size: .; D gene: .; V gene: TRBV9; J gene: TRBJ2-3; CDR3 DNA: TGTGCCAGCAGCGTAGGGACCACAGATACGCAGTATTTT; CDR3 protein: CASSVGTTDTQYF
clone size: .; D gene: TRBD2; V gene: TRBV5-4; J gene: TRBJ2-7; CDR3 DNA: TGTGCCAGCAGCGCGGGACTAGCGGTCTACGAGCAGTACTTC; CDR3 protein: CASSAGLAVYEQYF
clone size: once; D gene: .; V gene: TRBV6-6; J gene: TRBJ2-7; CDR3 DNA: TGTGCCAGCAGTGACGGGACACCTCTCGAGCAGTACTTC; CDR3 protein: CASSDGTPLEQYF
clone size: .; D gene: .; V gene: TRBV29-1; J gene: TRBJ2-5; CDR3 DNA: TGCAGCGTTACTAAACAGGGTCTTGTGGAGACCCAGTACTTC; CDR3 protein: CSVTKQGLVETQYF
clone size: .; D gene: .; V gene: TRBV6-5; J gene: TRBJ1-2; CDR3 DNA: TGTGCCAGCAGCGAGGAGTACCTTTATGGCTACACCTTC; CDR3 protein: CASSEEYLYGYTF
clone size: .; D gene: .; V gene: TRBV19; J gene: TRBJ1-4; CDR3 DNA: TGTGCCAGTAGTTCCGACGGTAGGCCAAATGAAAAACTGTTTTTT; CDR3 protein: CASSSDGRPNEKLFF
clone size: .; D gene: TRBD1; V gene: TRBV18; J gene: TRBJ1-1; CDR3 DNA: TGTGCCAGCTCCCTCCAACAGGGGGAAACAACCGAAGCTTTCTTT; CDR3 protein: CASSLQQGETTEAFF
clone size: .; D gene: .; V gene: TRBV5-1; J gene: TRBJ2-2; CDR3 DNA: TGCGCCAGCAGCTTGGGACAGCATAGGATGTCGGAGCTGTTTTTT; CDR3 protein: CASSLGQHRMSELFF
clone size: few; D gene: .; V gene: TRBV6-1; J gene: TRBJ1-1; CDR3 DNA: TGTGCCAGCAGGCGGACAGACATGAACACTGAAGCTTTCTTT; CDR3 protein: CASRRTDMNTEAFF
clone size: .; D gene: .; V gene: TRBV5-1; J gene: TRBJ1-4; CDR3 DNA: TGCGCCAGCAGCCCCGTAGCGGGGATTAATGAAAAACTGTTTTTT; CDR3 protein: CASSPVAGINEKLFF
clone size: .; D gene: .; V gene: TRBV7-8; J gene: TRBJ2-7; CDR3 DNA: TGTGCCAGCAGCTCCTCCGGGGGTGTCTCCTACGAGCAGTACTTC; CDR3 protein: CASSSSGGVSYEQYF
clone size: .; D gene: .; V gene: TRBV4-1; J gene: TRBJ1-6; CDR3 DNA: TGCGCCAGCAGCCAAGAAGGGATGGGTAATTCACCCCTCCACTTT; CDR3 protein: CASSQEGMGNSPLHF
clone size: .; D gene: .; V gene: TRBV29-1; J gene: TRBJ1-3; CDR3 DNA: TGCAGCGTTGTACAAGGGGCAGCTGGAAACACCATATATTTT; CDR3 protein: CSVVQGAAGNTIYF
clone size: .; D gene: .; V gene: TRBV5-5; J gene: TRBJ1-2; CDR3 DNA: TGTGCCAGCAGCGAAGCCCCCCTTGGACGGCTCCTAGGTGGCTACACCTTC; CDR3 protein: CASSEAPLGRLLGGYTF
clone size: .; D gene: .; V gene: TRBV15; J gene: TRBJ2-5; CDR3 DNA: TGTGCCACCAGCAGAGTGACCACGAGAGACCGAGAGACCCAGTACTTC; CDR3 protein: CATSRVTTRDRETQYF
clone size: .; D gene: TRBD1; V gene: TRBV4-2; J gene: TRBJ1-6; CDR3 DNA: TGTGCCAGCAGCCAAGATTTGACAGGGTCACCCCTCCACTTT; CDR3 protein: CASSQDLTGSPLHF
clone size: .; D gene: .; V gene: TRBV9; J gene: TRBJ1-3; CDR3 DNA: TGTGCCAGCAGCGTAGAGGGGGGACTTTATCTCTCTGGAAACACCATATATTTT; CDR3 protein: CASSVEGGLYLSGNTIYF
clone size: .; D gene: .; V gene: TRBV29-1; J gene: TRBJ2-3; CDR3 DNA: TGCAGCGTTGGAGTAGATACGCAGTATTTT; CDR3 protein: CSVGVDTQYF
clone size: .; D gene: .; V gene: TRBV6-1; J gene: TRBJ2-7; CDR3 DNA: TGTGCCAGCAGTGATAGTGGGAGGGGGCCCTACGAGCAGTACTTC; CDR3 protein: CASSDSGRGPYEQYF
clone size: .; D gene: TRBD1; V gene: TRBV5-1; J gene: TRBJ2-1; CDR3 DNA: TGCGCCAGCAGCTCCGCCGGGACAGGGACTGATGAGCAGTTCTTC; CDR3 protein: CASSSAGTGTDEQFF
clone size: .; D gene: TRBD2; V gene: TRBV2; J gene: TRBJ2-7; CDR3 DNA: TGTGCCAGCAGTGTTCCCCTCCGGAGTAGCGGGGGAACATCCTACGAGCAGTACTTC; CDR3 protein: CASSVPLRSSGGTSYEQYF
clone size: .; D gene: .; V gene: TRBV19; J gene: TRBJ1-3; CDR3 DNA: TGTGCCAGTAGTCCAGCGGACTACTACTCTGGAAACACCATATATTTT; CDR3 protein: CASSPADYYSGNTIYF
clone size: .; D gene: .; V gene: TRBV30; J gene: TRBJ1-6; CDR3 DNA: TGTGCCTGGAGTGATGGGCGGAATTATAATTCACCCCTCCACTTT; CDR3 protein: CAWSDGRNYNSPLHF
clone size: .; D gene: .; V gene: TRBV5-3; J gene: TRBJ1-6; CDR3 DNA: TGTGCCAGCAGTTTACAGTTCCGATCACCCCTCCACTTT; CDR3 protein: CASSLQFRSPLHF
clone size: .; D gene: .; V gene: TRBV7-2; J gene: TRBJ1-4; CDR3 DNA: TGTGCCAGCAGCTTACTTAGGGCTGCAAATGAAAAACTGTTTTTT; CDR3 protein: CASSLLRAANEKLFF
clone size: .; D gene: .; V gene: TRBV6-5; J gene: TRBJ2-1; CDR3 DNA: TGTGCCAGCAGTTACTCGACCGGTGGCTCCTACAATGAGCAGTTCTTC; CDR3 protein: CASSYSTGGSYNEQFF
clone size: .; D gene: .; V gene: TRBV18; J gene: TRBJ2-3; CDR3 DNA: TGTGCCAGCTCACCACCGGCAGATACGCAGTATTTT; CDR3 protein: CASSPPADTQYF
clone size: .; D gene: .; V gene: TRBV30; J gene: TRBJ1-2; CDR3 DNA: TGTGCCTGGAGTACCCAGGGGCCCTATGGCTACACCTTC; CDR3 protein: CAWSTQGPYGYTF
clone size: .; D gene: .; V gene: TRBV11-2; J gene: TRBJ1-1; CDR3 DNA: TGTGCCAGCAGCTTAGAGGCAGGGTATCACACTGAAGCTTTCTTT; CDR3 protein: CASSLEAGYHTEAFF
clone size: .; D gene: TRBD2; V gene: TRBV7-8; J gene: TRBJ2-7; CDR3 DNA: TGTGCCAGCAGCTTAGCGGGGACTAGTGGGTTTTCCGAGCAGTACTTC; CDR3 protein: CASSLAGTSGFSEQYF
clone size: .; D gene: TRBD1; V gene: TRBV9; J gene: TRBJ2-3; CDR3 DNA: TGTGCCAGCAGCGTAGCTACGCGGACAGGGGGGGATACGCAGTATTTT; CDR3 protein: CASSVATRTGGDTQYF
clone size: .; D gene: TRBD1; V gene: TRBV10-3; J gene: TRBJ1-5; CDR3 DNA: TGTGCCATCAGTGTTGGGCAGGGGGAGAATCAGCCCCAGCATTTT; CDR3 protein: CAISVGQGENQPQHF
clone size: .; D gene: TRBD2; V gene: TRBV6-4; J gene: TRBJ2-3; CDR3 DNA: TGTGCCAGCAGTGAAGCGGGAGGCACAGATACGCAGTATTTT; CDR3 protein: CASSEAGGTDTQYF
clone size: .; D gene: TRBD2; V gene: TRBV19; J gene: TRBJ2-2; CDR3 DNA: TGTGCCAGCCTGTCTTGGGGGAGGGGCACCGGGGAGCTGTTTTTT; CDR3 protein: CASLSWGRGTGELFF
clone size: once; D gene: .; V gene: TRBV11-1; J gene: TRBJ1-1; CDR3 DNA: TGTGCCAGCAGCTTAGGTCTACTGAACACTGAAGCTTTCTTT; CDR3 protein: CASSLGLLNTEAFF
clone size: .; D gene: .; V gene: TRBV29-1; J gene: TRBJ2-7; CDR3 DNA: TGCAGCGTGGCGACCGGGACTCACAGTTACGAGCAGTACTTC; CDR3 protein: CSVATGTHSYEQYF
clone size: once; D gene: TRBD2; V gene: TRBV7-6; J gene: TRBJ2-3; CDR3 DNA: TGTGCCAGCAGCTCGACTAGCGGGGGGGCCAATACGCAGTATTTT; CDR3 protein: CASSSTSGGANTQYF
clone size: .; D gene: .; V gene: TRBV25-1; J gene: TRBJ1-2; CDR3 DNA: TGTGCCAGCAGTGACTACAACAGGGACTATGGCTACACCTTC; CDR3 protein: CASSDYNRDYGYTF
clone size: .; D gene: .; V gene: TRBV5-8; J gene: TRBJ1-1; CDR3 DNA: TGTGCCAGCAGCGGGAGGACAAAGGGGCAAGCTTTCTTT; CDR3 protein: CASSGRTKGQAFF
clone size: .; D gene: TRBD1; V gene: TRBV6-6; J gene: TRBJ2-7; CDR3 DNA: TGTGCCAGCAGTCCTAGGACAGGGGTGGGCTACGAGCAGTACTTC; CDR3 protein: CASSPRTGVGYEQYF